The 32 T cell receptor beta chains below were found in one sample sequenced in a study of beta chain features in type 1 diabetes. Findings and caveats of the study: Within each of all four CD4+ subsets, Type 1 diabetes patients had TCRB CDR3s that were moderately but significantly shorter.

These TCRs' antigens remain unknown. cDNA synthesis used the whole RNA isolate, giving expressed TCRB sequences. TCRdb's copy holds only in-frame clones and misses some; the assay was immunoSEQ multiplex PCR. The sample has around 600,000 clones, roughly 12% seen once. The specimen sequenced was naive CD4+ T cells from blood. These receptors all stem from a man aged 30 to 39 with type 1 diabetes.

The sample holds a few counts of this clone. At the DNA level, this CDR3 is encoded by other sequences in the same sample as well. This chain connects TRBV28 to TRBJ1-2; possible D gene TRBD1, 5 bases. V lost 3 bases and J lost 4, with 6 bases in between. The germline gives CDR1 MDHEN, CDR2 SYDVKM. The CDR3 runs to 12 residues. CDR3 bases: TGTGCCAGCAGTTTGGGGACCTATGGCTACACCTTC. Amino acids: CASSLGTYGYTF.

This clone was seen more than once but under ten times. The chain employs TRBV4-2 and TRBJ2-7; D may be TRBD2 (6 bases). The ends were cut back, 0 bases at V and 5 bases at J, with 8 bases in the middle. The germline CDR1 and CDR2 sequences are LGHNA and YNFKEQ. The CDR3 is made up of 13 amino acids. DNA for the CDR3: TGTGCCAGCAGCCAAGATCGGAGGGACGAGCAGTACTTC. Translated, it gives CASSQDRRDEQYF.

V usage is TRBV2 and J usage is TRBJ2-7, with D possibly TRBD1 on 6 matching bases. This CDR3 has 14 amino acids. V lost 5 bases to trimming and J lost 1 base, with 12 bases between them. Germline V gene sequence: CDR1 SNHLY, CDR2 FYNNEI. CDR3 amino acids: CASSRQEFSYEQYF. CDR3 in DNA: TGTGCCAGCAGTCGACAGGAGTTTTCCTACGAGCAGTACTTC.

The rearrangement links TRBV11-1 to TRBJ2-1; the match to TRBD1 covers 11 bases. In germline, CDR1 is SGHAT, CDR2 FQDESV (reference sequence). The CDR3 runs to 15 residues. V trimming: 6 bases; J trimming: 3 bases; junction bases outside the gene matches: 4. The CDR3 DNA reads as TGTGCCAGCAGAAGGGACAGGGGGGGCTACAATGAGCAGTTCTTC. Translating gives CASRRDRGGYNEQFF.

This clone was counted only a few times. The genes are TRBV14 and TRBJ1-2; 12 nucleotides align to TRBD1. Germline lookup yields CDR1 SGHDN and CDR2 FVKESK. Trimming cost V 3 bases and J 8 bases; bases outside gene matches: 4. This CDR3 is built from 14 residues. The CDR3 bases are TGTGCCAGCAGCCAGGGACAGGGGGCCAGAGGCTACACCTTC. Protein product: CASSQGQGARGYTF.

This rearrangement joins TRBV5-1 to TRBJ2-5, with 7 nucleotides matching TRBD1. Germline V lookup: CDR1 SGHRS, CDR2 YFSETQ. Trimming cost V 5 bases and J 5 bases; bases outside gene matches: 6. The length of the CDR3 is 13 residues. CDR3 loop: CASRIDREETQYF. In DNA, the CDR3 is TGCGCCAGCAGAATTGACAGGGAGGAGACCCAGTACTTC.

CDR3 loop: CASSISLTDTQYF. The CDR3 coding sequence is TGTGCCAGTAGTATTTCTCTCACAGATACGCAGTATTTT. The chain couples TRBV19 to TRBJ2-3; D gene uncertain. Per the germline V gene, CDR1 is LNHDA and CDR2 is SQIVND (reference sequence). CDR3 length: 13 residues. Trimming left V 3 bases short and J 2 bases short, with 6 bases between.

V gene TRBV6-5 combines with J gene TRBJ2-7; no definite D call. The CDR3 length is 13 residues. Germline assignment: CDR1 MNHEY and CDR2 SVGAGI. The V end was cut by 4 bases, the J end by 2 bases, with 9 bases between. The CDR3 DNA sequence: TGTGCCAGCAGTTTCCCAGACGCCTACGAGCAGTACTTC. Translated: CASSFPDAYEQYF.

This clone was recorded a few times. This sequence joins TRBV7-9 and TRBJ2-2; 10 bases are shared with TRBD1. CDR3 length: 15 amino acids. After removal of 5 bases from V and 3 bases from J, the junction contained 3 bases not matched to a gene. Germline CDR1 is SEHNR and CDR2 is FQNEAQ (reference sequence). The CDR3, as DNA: TGTGCCAGCAGCCCGGGACAGGGGTACACCGGGGAGCTGTTTTTT. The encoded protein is CASSPGQGYTGELFF.

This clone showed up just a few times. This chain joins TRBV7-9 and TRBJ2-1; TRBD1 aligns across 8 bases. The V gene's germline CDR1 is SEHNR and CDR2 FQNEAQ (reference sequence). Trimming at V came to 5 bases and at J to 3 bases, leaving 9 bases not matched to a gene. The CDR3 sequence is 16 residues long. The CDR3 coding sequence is TGTGCCAGCAGCCCCCGGGGACAGGCGGGCTACAATGAGCAGTTCTTC. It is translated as CASSPRGQAGYNEQFF.

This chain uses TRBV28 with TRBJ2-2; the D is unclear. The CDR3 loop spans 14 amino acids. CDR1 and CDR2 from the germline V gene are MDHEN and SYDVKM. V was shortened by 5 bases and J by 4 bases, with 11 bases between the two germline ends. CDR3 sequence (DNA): TGTGCCAGCAGTCCTCCGCGTTCCACCGGGGAGCTGTTTTTT. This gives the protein CASSPPRSTGELFF.

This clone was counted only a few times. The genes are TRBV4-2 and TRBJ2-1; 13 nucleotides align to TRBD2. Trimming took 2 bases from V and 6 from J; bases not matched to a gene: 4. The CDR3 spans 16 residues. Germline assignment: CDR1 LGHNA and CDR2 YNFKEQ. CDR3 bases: TGTGCCAGCAGCCAATCCCGACTAGCGGGGGGCAATGAGCAGTTCTTC. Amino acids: CASSQSRLAGGNEQFF.

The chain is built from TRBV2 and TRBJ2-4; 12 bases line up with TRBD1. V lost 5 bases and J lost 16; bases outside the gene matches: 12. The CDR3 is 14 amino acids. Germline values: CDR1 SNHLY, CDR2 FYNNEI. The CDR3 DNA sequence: TGTGCCAGCAGTAAGGGGGACAGGGGGCTATTAATCTACTTC. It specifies CASSKGDRGLLIYF.

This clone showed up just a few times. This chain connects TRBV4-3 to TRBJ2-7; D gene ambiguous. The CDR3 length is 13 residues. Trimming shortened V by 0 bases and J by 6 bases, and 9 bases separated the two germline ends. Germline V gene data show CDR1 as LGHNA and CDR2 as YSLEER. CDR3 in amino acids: CASSQDVSFEQYF. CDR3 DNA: TGCGCCAGCAGCCAAGATGTAAGCTTCGAGCAGTACTTC.

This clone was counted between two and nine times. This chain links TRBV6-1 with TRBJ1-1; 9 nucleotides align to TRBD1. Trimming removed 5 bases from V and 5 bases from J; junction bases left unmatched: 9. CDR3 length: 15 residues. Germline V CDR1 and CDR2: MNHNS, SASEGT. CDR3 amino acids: CASSPQTGGGTEAFF. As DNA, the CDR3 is TGTGCCAGCAGTCCCCAGACAGGGGGTGGAACTGAAGCTTTCTTT.

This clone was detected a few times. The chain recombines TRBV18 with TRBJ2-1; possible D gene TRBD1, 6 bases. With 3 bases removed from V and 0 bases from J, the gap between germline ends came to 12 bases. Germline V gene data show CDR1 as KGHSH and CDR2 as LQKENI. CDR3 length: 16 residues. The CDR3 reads CASSPQDRASYNEQFF. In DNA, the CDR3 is TGTGCCAGCTCACCTCAGGACAGAGCCTCCTACAATGAGCAGTTCTTC.

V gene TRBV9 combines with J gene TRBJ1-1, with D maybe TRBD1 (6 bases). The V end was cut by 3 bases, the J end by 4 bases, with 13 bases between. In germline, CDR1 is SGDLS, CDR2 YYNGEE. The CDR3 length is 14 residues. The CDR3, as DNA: TGTGCCAGCAGCGCCAGGGAAGGGGGCACTGAAGCTTTCTTT. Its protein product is CASSAREGGTEAFF.

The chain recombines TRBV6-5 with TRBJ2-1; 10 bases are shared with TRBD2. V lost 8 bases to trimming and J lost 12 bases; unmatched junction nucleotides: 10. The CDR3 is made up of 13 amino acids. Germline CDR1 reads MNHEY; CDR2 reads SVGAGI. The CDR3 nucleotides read TGTGCCAGCGTAGAACTAGCGGGGCCCTCGCAGTTCTTC. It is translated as CASVELAGPSQFF.

The CDR3 bases are TGTGCCAGCAGTTTACCAGGGGCTCACAATCAGCCCCAGCATTTT. This codes for CASSLPGAHNQPQHF. The rearrangement links TRBV28 to TRBJ1-5; maybe TRBD1 (6 bases). V dropped 2 bases and J dropped 3 bases, with 11 bases sitting between them. The CDR3 is made up of 15 amino acids. Germline V lookup: CDR1 MDHEN, CDR2 SYDVKM.

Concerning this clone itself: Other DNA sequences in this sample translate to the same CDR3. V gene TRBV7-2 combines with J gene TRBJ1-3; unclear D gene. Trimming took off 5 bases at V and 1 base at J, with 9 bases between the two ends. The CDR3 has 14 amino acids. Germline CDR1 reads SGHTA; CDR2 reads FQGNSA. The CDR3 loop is CASSLAVSGNTIYF. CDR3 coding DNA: TGTGCCAGCAGCCTCGCAGTGTCTGGAAACACCATATATTTT.

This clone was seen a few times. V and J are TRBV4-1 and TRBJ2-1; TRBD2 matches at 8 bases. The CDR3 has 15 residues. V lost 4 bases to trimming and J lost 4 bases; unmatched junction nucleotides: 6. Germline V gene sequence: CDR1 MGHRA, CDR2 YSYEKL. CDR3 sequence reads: CASSPTSAKYNEQFF. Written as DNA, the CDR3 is TGCGCCAGCAGCCCGACTAGCGCAAAATACAATGAGCAGTTCTTC.

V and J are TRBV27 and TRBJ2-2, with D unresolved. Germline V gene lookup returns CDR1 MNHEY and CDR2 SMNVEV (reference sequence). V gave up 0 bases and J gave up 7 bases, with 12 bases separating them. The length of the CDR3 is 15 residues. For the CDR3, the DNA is TGTGCCAGCAGTTTATCGTCGGCAGTTAACGGGGAGCTGTTTTTT. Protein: CASSLSSAVNGELFF.

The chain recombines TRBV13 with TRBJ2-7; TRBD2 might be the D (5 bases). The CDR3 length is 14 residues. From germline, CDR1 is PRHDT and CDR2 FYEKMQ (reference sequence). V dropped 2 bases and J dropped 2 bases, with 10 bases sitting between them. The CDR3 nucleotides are TGTGCCAGCAGCTTATACGGGGTTGCCTACGAGCAGTACTTC. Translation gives CASSLYGVAYEQYF.

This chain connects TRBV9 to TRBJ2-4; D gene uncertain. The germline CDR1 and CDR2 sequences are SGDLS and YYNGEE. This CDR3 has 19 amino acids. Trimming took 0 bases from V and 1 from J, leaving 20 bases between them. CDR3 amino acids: CASSVEASDDFVAKNIQYF. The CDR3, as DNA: TGTGCCAGCAGCGTAGAGGCGAGTGATGACTTTGTGGCCAAAAACATTCAGTACTTC.

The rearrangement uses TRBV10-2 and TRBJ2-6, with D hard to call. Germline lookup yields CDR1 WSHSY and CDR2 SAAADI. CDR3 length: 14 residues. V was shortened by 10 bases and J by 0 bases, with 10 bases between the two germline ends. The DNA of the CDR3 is TGCGCCACATCGTTAGACTCTGGGGCCAACGTCCTGACTTTC. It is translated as CATSLDSGANVLTF.

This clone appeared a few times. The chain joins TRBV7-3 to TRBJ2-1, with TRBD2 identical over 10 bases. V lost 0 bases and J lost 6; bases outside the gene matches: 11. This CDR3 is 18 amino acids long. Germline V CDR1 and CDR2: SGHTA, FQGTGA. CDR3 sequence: CASSLTPSSGGPGNEQFF. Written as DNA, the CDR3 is TGTGCCAGCAGCTTAACTCCAAGTAGCGGGGGGCCCGGCAATGAGCAGTTCTTC.

The CDR3 DNA reads TGCAGCGTTGGGAGAGAGGGGGAAGCTTTCTTT. As protein: CSVGREGEAFF. The rearrangement links TRBV29-1 to TRBJ1-1, with D possibly being TRBD1 (5 bases). The germline CDR1 and CDR2 sequences are SQVTM and ANQGSEA. Trimming left V 4 bases short and J 8 bases short, with 11 bases between. CDR3 length equals 11 residues.

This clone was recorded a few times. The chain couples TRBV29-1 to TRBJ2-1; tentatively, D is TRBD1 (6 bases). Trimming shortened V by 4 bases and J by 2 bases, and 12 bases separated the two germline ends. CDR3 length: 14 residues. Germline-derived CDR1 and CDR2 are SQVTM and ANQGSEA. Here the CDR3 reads CSVVRGQPYNEQFF. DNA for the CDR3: TGCAGCGTTGTCCGGGGACAACCCTACAATGAGCAGTTCTTC.

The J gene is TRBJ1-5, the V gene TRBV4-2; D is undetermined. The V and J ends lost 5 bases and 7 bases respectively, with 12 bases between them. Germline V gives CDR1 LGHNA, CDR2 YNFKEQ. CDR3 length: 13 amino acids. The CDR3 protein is CASSKRAAQPQHF. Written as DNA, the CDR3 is TGTGCCAGCAGCAAAAGGGCGGCCCAGCCCCAGCATTTT.

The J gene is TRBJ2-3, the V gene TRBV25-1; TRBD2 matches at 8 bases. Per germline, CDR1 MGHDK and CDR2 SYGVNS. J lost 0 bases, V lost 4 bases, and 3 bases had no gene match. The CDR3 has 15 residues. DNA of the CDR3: TGTGCCAGCAGTGGGCGGGGGGCGAGCACAGATACGCAGTATTTT. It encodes CASSGRGASTDTQYF.

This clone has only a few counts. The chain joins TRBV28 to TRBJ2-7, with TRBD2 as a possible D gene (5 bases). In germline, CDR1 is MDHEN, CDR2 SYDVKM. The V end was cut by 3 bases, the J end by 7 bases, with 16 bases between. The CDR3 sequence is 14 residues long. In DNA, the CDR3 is TGTGCCAGCAGTTTGGGCGGCAGCCGGGAAGAGCAGTACTTC. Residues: CASSLGGSREEQYF.

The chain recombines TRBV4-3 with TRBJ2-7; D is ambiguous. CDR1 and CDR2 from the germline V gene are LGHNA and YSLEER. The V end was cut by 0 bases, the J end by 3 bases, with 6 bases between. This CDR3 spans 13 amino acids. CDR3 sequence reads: CASSQDPDYEQYF. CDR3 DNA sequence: TGCGCCAGCAGCCAAGATCCGGACTACGAGCAGTACTTC.